These 5 T cell receptor beta chains share one sample of origin, sequenced in a study of response to subunit inactivated influenza vaccine. TCRdb reprocessed the RT-PCR reads with MiXCR, giving one entry per CDR3 protein. The sample lists fewer than 700,000 distinct CDR3 sequences; 10% to 15% were seen once. The material was PBMCs from blood, obtained 45 days after vaccination. These receptors were obtained from a man between 45 and 60 years old who received an inactivated influenza vaccine.

J is TRBJ2-5 and V is TRBV4-3; no firm D call. The germline CDR1 and CDR2 sequences are LGHNA and YSLEER. Trimming took 0 bases from V and 0 from J, leaving 11 bases between them. The CDR3 runs to 16 residues. This chain's CDR3 is CASSQDGPGYQETQYF. The CDR3 DNA is TGCGCCAGCAGCCAAGATGGACCCGGGTACCAAGAGACCCAGTACTTC.

CDR3 loop: CASSWGPDRGAFF. The CDR3 DNA follows: TGTGCCAGCAGCTGGGGCCCGGACAGGGGAGCTTTCTTT. The V call is TRBV7-2, the J call TRBJ1-1; 9 positions match TRBD1. CDR1 is SGHTA, CDR2 FQGNSA, per germline. The CDR3 totals 13 residues. V was clipped by 4 bases and J by 10 bases; unmatched bases: 7.

This clonotype was counted at least ten times. V and J are TRBV12-3 or TRBV12-4 and TRBJ1-1; TRBD1 aligns across 9 bases. The CDR3 consists of 14 residues. The V and J ends lost 6 bases and 4 bases, in that order; junction bases with no gene match: 6. The CDR3 coding sequence is TGTGCCAGCAGGAGACAGGGGGAGGTCACTGAAGCTTTCTTT. It encodes CASRRQGEVTEAFF.

This clonotype was recorded a few times. The chain recombines TRBV9 with TRBJ2-1, with 8 bases aligning to TRBD1. There are 15 residues in the CDR3. The V gene's germline CDR1 is SGDLS and CDR2 YYNGEE. V lost 3 bases, J lost 5 bases, and 7 bases stayed unmatched. The CDR3, as DNA: TGTGCCAGCAGCGGAACCGGGACAGGAGACAATGAGCAGTTCTTC. Residues: CASSGTGTGDNEQFF.

This clonotype was counted between two and nine times. The chain employs TRBV2 and TRBJ2-3; D gene ambiguous. Germline V gene lookup returns CDR1 SNHLY and CDR2 FYNNEI. This CDR3 comprises 13 residues. The ends were cut back, 7 bases at V and 2 bases at J, with 10 bases in the middle. CDR3 region: CASISSYTDTQYF. The CDR3 nucleotides are TGTGCCAGCATCTCGAGCTACACAGATACGCAGTATTTT. The full variable domain, in which reference TRBV2 and TRBJ2-3 provide the parts outside the CDR3, is EPEVTQTPSHQVTQMGQEVILRCVPISNHLYFYWYRQILGQKVEFLVSFYNNEISEKSEIFDDQFSVERPDGSNFTLKIRSTKLEDSAMYFCASISSYTDTQYFGPGTRLTVL.